This is a list of T cell receptor beta chains from one sample in a study of response to subunit inactivated influenza vaccine. TCRdb analysed the RT-PCR reads with MiXCR anew, one entry per CDR3 protein. Of 500,000 to 600,000 distinct CDR3 sequences listed, about an eighth are singletons. The sample here was PBMCs from blood, taken 35 to 45 days after vaccination. The receptors come from a man in his fifties who received an inactivated influenza vaccine. The CDR3 runs from the conserved cysteine through the conserved F or W. D genes are given only for firm matches. The size entry is marked missing in some rows and otherwise reads once, few, many or a size class.

J: TRBJ2-2
D: TRBD1
V: TRBV28
size: .
DNA: TGTGCCAGCTACGGGGACAGGGAATGGACCGGGGAGCTGTTTTTT
CDR3: CASYGDREWTGELFF

J: TRBJ2-7
D: .
V: TRBV5-6
size: .
DNA: TGTGCCAGCAGCTTGGTGCTAGCGCGCTACGAGCAGTACTTC
CDR3: CASSLVLARYEQYF

J: TRBJ2-5
D: .
V: TRBV7-8
size: .
DNA: TGTGCCAGCAGCTTTATTTGGGGCCCCCAAGAGACCCAGTACTTC
CDR3: CASSFIWGPQETQYF

J: TRBJ2-3
D: TRBD1
V: TRBV5-1
size: many
DNA: TGCGCCAGCAGCTTGGGGGACAGGGGCACAGATACGCAGTATTTT
CDR3: CASSLGDRGTDTQYF

J: TRBJ2-3
D: .
V: TRBV5-1
size: few
DNA: TGCGCCAGCAGCCGATTCTCAGGGGGAGGAGGATCAGATACGCAGTATTTT
CDR3: CASSRFSGGGGSDTQYF

J: TRBJ2-1
D: TRBD2
V: TRBV2
size: .
DNA: TGTGCCATATCCGGGACTAGCGGGAGTGTCGATGAGCAGTTCTTC
CDR3: CAISGTSGSVDEQFF

J: TRBJ1-4
D: .
V: TRBV7-2
size: many
DNA: TGTGCCAGCAGCCCAACCGCCTACAGGAATGAAAAACTGTTTTTT
CDR3: CASSPTAYRNEKLFF

J: TRBJ2-3
D: TRBD1
V: TRBV5-1
size: few
DNA: TGCGCCAGCAGCTTGTTAGGACAGGGCCCTAGAGGTACAGATACGCAGTATTTT
CDR3: CASSLLGQGPRGTDTQYF

J: TRBJ2-7
D: .
V: TRBV10-3
size: .
DNA: TGTGCCATCAGTGAGTCGGGGACCGAGCAGTACTTC
CDR3: CAISESGTEQYF

J: TRBJ2-4
D: .
V: TRBV12-3/TRBV12-4
size: many
DNA: TGTGCCAGCAGTTTAGCGAGGACCAGGGACATTCAGTACTTC
CDR3: CASSLARTRDIQYF

J: TRBJ2-7
D: TRBD2
V: TRBV20-1
size: many
DNA: TGCAGTGCCCCCCCTAGCGGGAGCCACTCCTACGAGCAGTACTTC
CDR3: CSAPPSGSHSYEQYF

J: TRBJ2-1
D: TRBD1
V: TRBV25-1
size: .
DNA: TGTGCCAGCAGTGACCCTCACAGGGGAACGGATGAGCAGTTCTTC
CDR3: CASSDPHRGTDEQFF

J: TRBJ2-3
D: .
V: TRBV4-1
size: few
DNA: TGCGCCAGCAGCCCCCGGGGGCTCAGCACAGATACGCAGTATTTT
CDR3: CASSPRGLSTDTQYF

J: TRBJ2-3
D: .
V: TRBV10-3
size: few
DNA: TGTGCCATCGGGGGGACTAGCACAGATACGCAGTATTTT
CDR3: CAIGGTSTDTQYF

J: TRBJ1-2
D: .
V: TRBV20-1
size: many
DNA: TGCAGTGCTAGAGAAATGGGGAACTATGGCTACACCTTC
CDR3: CSAREMGNYGYTF

J: TRBJ2-7
D: TRBD2
V: TRBV12-3/TRBV12-4
size: .
DNA: TGTGCCAGCAGCCTAACTAGCGGGGGGTTCCGAACCTACGAGCAGTACTTC
CDR3: CASSLTSGGFRTYEQYF

J: TRBJ2-7
D: .
V: TRBV6-2/TRBV6-3
size: .
DNA: TGTGCCAGCAGTTACTCGATTGGGGGAGCTGGCGAGCAGTACTTC
CDR3: CASSYSIGGAGEQYF

J: TRBJ2-1
D: .
V: TRBV3-1
size: .
DNA: TGTGCCAGCAGCCAAGCCCGGGCTGGTGAGCAGTTCTTC
CDR3: CASSQARAGEQFF

J: TRBJ2-7
D: .
V: TRBV20-1
size: once
DNA: TGCAGTGCTAGAGGTCACGCCGAGCAGTACTTC
CDR3: CSARGHAEQYF

J: TRBJ2-2
D: .
V: TRBV2
size: .
DNA: TGTGCCAGCAGTTGGGACCCCGGCCTTAACACCGGGGAGCTGTTTTTT
CDR3: CASSWDPGLNTGELFF

J: TRBJ2-7
D: .
V: TRBV3-1
size: many
DNA: TGTGCCAGCAGGCCGACAGGCACCTACGAGCAGTACTTC
CDR3: CASRPTGTYEQYF

J: TRBJ2-3
D: TRBD2
V: TRBV12-3/TRBV12-4
size: .
DNA: TGTGCCAGCAGTCCGGGGACTAGCGGGGGCGGTTTCGATACGCAGTATTTT
CDR3: CASSPGTSGGGFDTQYF

J: TRBJ1-2
D: .
V: TRBV3-1
size: .
DNA: TGTGCCAGCAGCCAAGATCCGGGGGCGCTTGGCTACACCTTC
CDR3: CASSQDPGALGYTF

J: TRBJ2-7
D: .
V: TRBV5-5
size: few
DNA: TGTGCCAGTCAGGTCAGTGCTTACGAGCAGTACTTC
CDR3: CASQVSAYEQYF

J: TRBJ2-1
D: .
V: TRBV12-3/TRBV12-4
size: many
DNA: TGTGCCAGCAGCTTAAGGTGGGGAGATCGGGTCTTC
CDR3: CASSLRWGDRVF

J: TRBJ1-4
D: TRBD1
V: TRBV9
size: few
DNA: TGTGCCAGCAGCGCTTCGACAGGGGGTGAAAAACTGTTTTTT
CDR3: CASSASTGGEKLFF

J: TRBJ1-1
D: TRBD1
V: TRBV28
size: .
DNA: TGTGCCAGCATTAGACAGGGCCAGGGAACTGAAGCTTTCTTT
CDR3: CASIRQGQGTEAFF

J: TRBJ2-1
D: TRBD2
V: TRBV4-3
size: once
DNA: TGCGCCAGCAGCCAGTCGGGACTAGCGGCCAATGAGCAGTTCTTC
CDR3: CASSQSGLAANEQFF

J: TRBJ2-3
D: TRBD2
V: TRBV4-1
size: .
DNA: TGCGCCAGCAGCCCACGGGCGGGGGGAGATACGCAGTATTTT
CDR3: CASSPRAGGDTQYF

J: TRBJ2-7
D: .
V: TRBV7-9
size: .
DNA: TGTGCCAGCAGCCGGGACCTCCCCTGCGAGCAGTACTTC
CDR3: CASSRDLPCEQYF

J: TRBJ2-3
D: TRBD2
V: TRBV4-3
size: .
DNA: TGCGCCAGCAGCCAAGAGGGGACTAGCGGTAGCACAGATACGCAGTATTTT
CDR3: CASSQEGTSGSTDTQYF

J: TRBJ1-1
D: TRBD1
V: TRBV5-1
size: .
DNA: TGCGCCAGCAGCACCCGGACAGGGGGCGACACTGAAGCTTTCTTT
CDR3: CASSTRTGGDTEAFF

J: TRBJ2-5
D: TRBD1
V: TRBV10-1
size: .
DNA: TGCGCCAGCAGACAGGGGTGGGAGACCCAGTACTTC
CDR3: CASRQGWETQYF

J: TRBJ1-4
D: TRBD1
V: TRBV12-3/TRBV12-4
size: few
DNA: TGTGCCAGCAGGACAGGGGGCGAAAAACTGTTTTTT
CDR3: CASRTGGEKLFF

J: TRBJ2-7
D: .
V: TRBV29-1
size: many
DNA: TGCAGCGTTGAAGAGACACTTTCGGGCGAGCAGTACTTC
CDR3: CSVEETLSGEQYF

J: TRBJ2-1
D: TRBD2
V: TRBV20-1
size: .
DNA: TGCAGTGCTCCTAGCGGGGGGGGGGCTCATGAGCAGTTCTTC
CDR3: CSAPSGGGAHEQFF

J: TRBJ2-2
D: .
V: TRBV7-9
size: few
DNA: TGTGCCAGCAGCTTCGGGACTCCCGCGAACACCGGGGAGCTGTTTTTT
CDR3: CASSFGTPANTGELFF

J: TRBJ2-4
D: .
V: TRBV12-3/TRBV12-4
size: few
DNA: TGTGCCAGCAGTGGAGACCCGAACATTCAGTACTTC
CDR3: CASSGDPNIQYF

J: TRBJ1-5
D: TRBD1
V: TRBV20-1
size: few
DNA: TGCAGTGCTAGAGATCCCATACGGACAGGGCAAGGTCAGCCCCAGCATTTT
CDR3: CSARDPIRTGQGQPQHF

J: TRBJ2-1
D: .
V: TRBV30
size: .
DNA: TGTGCCTGGACCCATAATTACAATGAGCAGTTCTTC
CDR3: CAWTHNYNEQFF

J: TRBJ2-3
D: TRBD2
V: TRBV5-1
size: few
DNA: TGCGCCAGCAGCGAAGTAAGCGGGAGGGCCGGAACAGATACGCAGTATTTT
CDR3: CASSEVSGRAGTDTQYF

J: TRBJ2-3
D: .
V: TRBV29-1
size: .
DNA: TGCAGCGTTGATTGGCGGACCGGCACAGATACGCAGTATTTT
CDR3: CSVDWRTGTDTQYF

J: TRBJ2-7
D: .
V: TRBV11-2
size: few
DNA: TGTGCCAGCAGCCCCAGACAGGTGTACTACGAGCAGTACTTC
CDR3: CASSPRQVYYEQYF

J: TRBJ1-1
D: .
V: TRBV15
size: once
DNA: TGTGCCACCACCTTACAGGGAGGGCGTAACACTGAAGCTTTCTTT
CDR3: CATTLQGGRNTEAFF

J: TRBJ1-5
D: .
V: TRBV20-1
size: few
DNA: TGCAGTGCTAGATGGGCAGGGGAGGGGGATCAGCCCCAGCATTTT
CDR3: CSARWAGEGDQPQHF

J: TRBJ2-2
D: TRBD1
V: TRBV20-1
size: many
DNA: TGCAGTGCTGACAGGGGCACCGGGGAGCTGTTTTTT
CDR3: CSADRGTGELFF

J: TRBJ1-2
D: .
V: TRBV6-2/TRBV6-3
size: many
DNA: TGTGCCAGCAGTAGGGGGGCCAACTATGGCTACACCTTC
CDR3: CASSRGANYGYTF

J: TRBJ2-7
D: .
V: TRBV7-2
size: few
DNA: TGTGCCAGCAGCTTAGGAGGAGGGCGGGTCTACGAGCAGTACTTC
CDR3: CASSLGGGRVYEQYF